This is a list of T cell receptor beta chains from one sample in a study of human T cells and chemical hapten exposure. TCRdb redid the calling of the RACE reads with MiXCR, one entry per CDR3 protein. The sample shows around 360,000 distinct CDR3 sequences, over 6% of them seen only once. This specimen was whole blood, taken in connection with sensitization to the hapten diphenylcyclopropenone (DPC). All receptors come from a woman in her late teens or twenties with alopecia areata. Some clones in this sample may be carry-over from other donors' samples. Each CDR3 is given with its conserved first and last residue. Fields, in order: D gene, J gene, V gene, clone size, CDR3 DNA, CDR3 protein. A D gene is named only where the DNA matches it firmly. A row's size may be missing; if present it is once, few, many or a size class.

NA TRBJ2-6 TRBV7-2 few TGTGCCAGCAGCTCCGATAGCGCTGGGGCCAACGTCCTGACTTTC CASSSDSAGANVLTF
NA TRBJ2-7 TRBV7-2 NA TGTGCCAGCGTCCCAATGGGGATTACGTCGGGCGAGCAGTACTTC CASVPMGITSGEQYF
NA TRBJ1-1 TRBV14 NA TGTGCCAGCAGCCCTTACCCGAACACTGAAGCTTTCTTT CASSPYPNTEAFF
NA TRBJ2-3 TRBV14 few TGTGCCAGCAGCCGTCGCCTTTTCACAGATACGCAGTATTTT CASSRRLFTDTQYF
TRBD1 TRBJ1-1 TRBV6-6 few TGTGCCAGCAGGGAACCGGACAGGGTTGGCACTGAAGCTTTCTTT CASREPDRVGTEAFF
NA TRBJ2-5 TRBV29-1 many TGCAGCGTTGAGTACAGGAAAGAGACCCAGTACTTC CSVEYRKETQYF
TRBD1 TRBJ2-4 TRBV20-1 few TGCAGTGCTAGAGCCCCGGGACAGGGCTTAGCCAAAAACATTCAGTACTTC CSARAPGQGLAKNIQYF
TRBD1 TRBJ1-1 TRBV10-3 NA TGTGCCACGATTCTCGGGGCTTCATCTGACAGGGGGAGGTCTGAAGCTTTCTTT CATILGASSDRGRSEAFF
TRBD2 TRBJ2-3 TRBV29-1 few TGCAGCGTTGAACTAGCGGGGGGCTCGAATACGCAGTATTTT CSVELAGGSNTQYF
NA TRBJ1-6 TRBV18 many TGTGCCAGCTCACCAGGCAGTGATTCACCCCTCCACTTT CASSPGSDSPLHF
NA TRBJ1-1 TRBV20-1 many TGCAGCCCCACCCCCCAGGCGAACACTGAAGCTTTCTTT CSPTPQANTEAFF
TRBD2 TRBJ2-1 TRBV20-1 many TGCAGTGCTAGACCTGGACTAGCGGGGGTCAACAATGAGCAGTTCTTC CSARPGLAGVNNEQFF
TRBD1 TRBJ1-5 TRBV10-3 many TGTGCCATCAGTGCAGGACAGGGAGATCAGCCCCAGCATTTT CAISAGQGDQPQHF
NA TRBJ1-5 TRBV13 many TGTGCCAGCAGCTTAGGGGGCAATACCAGGCAGCCCCAGCATTTT CASSLGGNTRQPQHF
NA TRBJ1-2 TRBV29-1 many TGCAGCGTTCTGTTGCCAGGGTATAACTATGGCTACACCTTC CSVLLPGYNYGYTF
NA TRBJ1-1 TRBV12-3/TRBV12-4 many TGTGCCAGCAGTTTTGTAAGCACTGAAGCTTTCTTT CASSFVSTEAFF
NA TRBJ1-2 TRBV7-2 many TGTGCCAGCAGCTTAGGCGGTACAGGGTTTGGCTACACCTTC CASSLGGTGFGYTF
TRBD1 TRBJ1-4 TRBV7-2 NA TGTGCCAGCAGACTCAGGACAGGGGCAACTAATGAAAAACTGTTTTTT CASRLRTGATNEKLFF
NA TRBJ2-2 TRBV29-1 many TGCAGCGTGGTTGGACATTCCGGCACCGGGGAGCTGTTTTTT CSVVGHSGTGELFF
NA TRBJ2-7 TRBV3-1 NA TGTGCCAGCAGCTACACCTTGGGACTTTGGACGTACGAGCAGTACTTC CASSYTLGLWTYEQYF
NA TRBJ2-3 TRBV7-9 NA TGTGCCAGCAGCTTTAAGGACAGAAGCACAGATACGCAGTATTTT CASSFKDRSTDTQYF
TRBD2 TRBJ2-3 TRBV12-3/TRBV12-4 NA TGTGCCAGCCGCCAGCGGGGAACCACAGATACGCAGTATTTT CASRQRGTTDTQYF
TRBD1 TRBJ1-2 TRBV7-2 few TGTGCCAGCAGCTTAAGGGCCGGACAGGGGGCGAGCTATGGCTACACCTTC CASSLRAGQGASYGYTF
NA TRBJ1-2 TRBV15 few TGTGCCACCAGCCCCCGGTGGCAGGGTGATGGGGGCTACACCTTC CATSPRWQGDGGYTF
NA TRBJ2-2 TRBV6-5 few TGTGCCAGCAGGACTAGTTTCCCCGGGGAGCTGTTTTTT CASRTSFPGELFF
NA TRBJ2-2 TRBV9 few TGTGCCAGCAGCGTAGCGGGGGGCAAGGCCGGGGAGCTGTTTTTT CASSVAGGKAGELFF
NA TRBJ1-2 TRBV6-2/TRBV6-3 few TGTGCCAGCAGTACCTCCTTGAACTATGGCTACACCTTC CASSTSLNYGYTF
TRBD2 TRBJ2-3 TRBV20-1 many TGCAGTGCTAGTCCCGGGGGGACAGATACGCAGTATTTT CSASPGGTDTQYF
NA TRBJ2-1 TRBV29-1 few TGCAGCCTCCCGGGAAGGGGTGGTGAGCAGTTCTTC CSLPGRGGEQFF
TRBD1 TRBJ2-1 TRBV24-1 once TGTGCCACCAGTCGGGCAGGGGGAGACAATGAGCAGTTCTTC CATSRAGGDNEQFF
NA TRBJ2-7 TRBV3-1 few TGTGCCAGCAGTCTAGTAGCGGAGTCCTACGAGCAGTACTTC CASSLVAESYEQYF
NA TRBJ2-1 TRBV15 few TGTGCCACCAGCAGGAGGTCAGAGCAGTTCTTC CATSRRSEQFF
NA TRBJ1-6 TRBV10-3 many TGTGCCATCAGCCCTGAGCGGGGCCCTATCGGATCACCCCTCCACTTT CAISPERGPIGSPLHF
NA TRBJ2-1 TRBV5-6 few TGTGCCACCAGCCTCTTCCCCTCGGCAGGAATGAATGAGCAGTTCTTC CATSLFPSAGMNEQFF
NA TRBJ2-3 TRBV5-1 once TGCGCCAGCAGCTGGCAGGGTATGAGCACAGATACGCAGAATTTT CASSWQGMSTDTQNF